This entry concerns a single T cell receptor (beta chain). As yet, its antigen is unknown. Being one base from a much bigger clone, this may be a read error. The library was built from about 0.4 ug RNA with molecular barcoded adaptors for alpha/delta and beta/gamma chains. Each CDR3 protein gets one entry after TCRdb re-called the reads with MiXCR. The sample consists of about 57,000 distinct CDR3 sequences, approximately 15% of them appearing once. The record originates from a study of read filtering for tumor transcriptome and immune sequencing. Across the study: RNA-seq yielded only about 75 to 1,400 TCR reads, IR-seq about 3.5 to 11 million.

Study-wide results and caveats: About 81.9% of IR-seq clonotypes had a single read, yet these held approximately 4% of reads. Compared with RNA-seq, IR-seq gave much higher clonotype depth and reliability.

CDR3 length equals 16 residues. Germline assignment: CDR1 MDHEN and CDR2 SYDVKM. The clonotype was recovered from a donor aged 40 or older with multiple myeloma. Sequenced input: a population of CD138-negative cells sorted from bone marrow. The V call is TRBV28, the J call TRBJ2-1; 11 nucleotides match TRBD2. CDR3 bases: TGTGCCAGCAGAGGATCCGGGACTAGCGGTTTCAATGAGCGGTTCTTC. Translation gives CASRGSGTSGFNERFF.